This T cell receptor beta chain was sequenced during a study of blood T cell repertoires in COVID-19. Overall study: Acute and convalescent COVID-19 samples came from the United States, Italy and Spain.

The germline CDR1 and CDR2 sequences are SGHTA and FQGNSA. V lost 2 bases to trimming and J lost 1 base, with 11 bases between them. CDR3 length equals 16 residues. Authors' data handling: Amplification from reference gene primers served as the basis for estimated nucleated cell counts. The protocol was immunoSEQ multiplex PCR, while the TCRdb copy is restricted to in-frame clones and leaves out a portion. V, J and clone size were drawn from that table, and D and trimming were deduced from the DNA. The sample has fewer than 300,000 clones, under 85% seen once. During active infection, Seattle patients enrolled and were then monitored through disease.

This sequence joins TRBV7-2 and TRBJ2-2; D is perhaps TRBD1 (5 bases). This receptor was obtained from a human donor with COVID-19, enrolled during active disease. The donor label of this sample is uncertain. Specimen: peripheral blood. The CDR3 loop reads CASSLSRQMNTGELFF. Here the CDR3 DNA reads TGTGCCAGCAGCTTAAGTAGACAGATGAACACCGGGGAGCTGTTTTTT.